These 22 T cell receptor beta chains were all obtained from the same sample, sequenced in a study of tumor-infiltrating lymphocytes in primary liver carcinoma. cDNA specific to TCR beta was made from approximately 0.55 ug of total RNA, with a constant-region primer employed for priming. Libraries for TCR beta were built through three nested multiplex PCR rounds, which together made up a slightly modified ARM-PCR procedure. TRBV1-TRBV30 forward primers and a C-beta reverse primer were used in the first two PCR rounds, which each ran for nine to ten cycles. MiXCR, applied by TCRdb to the multiplex PCR reads, yields one record per CDR3 protein. Here the sample spans about 84,000 distinct CDR3 sequences, 65% to 80% being singletons. The study co-extracted DNA and RNA from around 20-30 mg of unsorted bulk tissue. Sequenced material: liver tumor tissue from sampling region 1. Subset given: tumor region T1, superior pole. These receptors originate from a man aged 40-55 years with primary liver carcinoma and hepatitis B virus infection.

The count of this clonotype is one. In this CDR3 the conserved last residue, phenylalanine or tryptophan, is missing, so a read error is likely. V usage is TRBV5-1 and J usage is TRBJ2-2, with D perhaps TRBD1 (5 bases). This CDR3 has 13 residues. V lost 7 bases, J lost 1 base, and 8 bases lay in between. Looked up from germline, CDR1 is SGHRS and CDR2 is YFSETQ. The CDR3 sequence is CASLQENTGELFL. The CDR3 DNA reads TGCGCCAGCTTACAGGAGAACACCGGGGAGCTGTTTCTT.

In this sample, this clonotype turned up once. No conserved phenylalanine or tryptophan is present at the end of the CDR3, so a read error is the likely explanation. V is TRBV12-3 or TRBV12-4 and J is TRBJ2-3; D ambiguous. The CDR3 covers 12 residues. V lost 9 bases to trimming and J lost 1 base, with 8 bases between them. In DNA, the CDR3 is TGTGCCAGTACTGAAGGCACAGATACGCAGTATGTT. Translated, it gives CASTEGTDTQYV.

Concerning this clonotype: One end of the junction is discordant with germline, which a read error may explain. The V call is TRBV6-5, the J call TRBJ2-2; weak D call: TRBD2 (6 bases). This CDR3 has 13 residues. Germline loops: CDR1 MNHEY, CDR2 SVGAGI. The CDR3 region has the DNA TGTGCCAGTTGGGGTCCTAACACCGGGGGGCTGTTTTTT. Translated: CASWGPNTGGLFF.

Ten or more counts support this clonotype. The chain combines TRBV29-1 with TRBJ2-3; tentatively, D is TRBD2 (6 bases). The CDR3 length is 12 residues. V dropped 3 bases and J dropped 4 bases, with 8 bases sitting between them. Germline V gene sequence: CDR1 SQVTM, CDR2 ANQGSEA. CDR3 region: CSVEEGPDTQYF. CDR3 nucleotides: TGCAGCGTTGAGGAGGGGCCAGATACGCAGTATTTT.

With regard to this clonotype: Relative to the germline gene, one junction end is altered; a read error may explain this. V and J are TRBV28 and TRBJ2-7; D may match TRBD1 or TRBD2 (6 bases each). The CDR3 runs 14 residues. Germline loops: CDR1 MDHEN, CDR2 SYDVKM. The CDR3 DNA sequence: TGTGCCAGCAGTTTAAGGGGGGAAAACTACGAGCTGTACTTC. Amino acid sequence: CASSLRGENYELYF.

This clonotype was detected once. A much larger clone lies one base from this, so it may be a read error. J is TRBJ2-6 and V is TRBV7-9; TRBD2 is a possible D gene (6 bases). Germline lookup yields CDR1 SEHNR and CDR2 FQNEAQ (reference sequence). This CDR3 has 16 residues. CDR3 coding DNA: TGTCCCAGCAGCTTCCTTACGGGGGCTGGGGCCAACGTCCTGACTTTC. Amino acid sequence: CPSSFLTGAGANVLTF. The full variable domain, completed using reference TRBV7-9 and TRBJ2-6, is DTGVSQNPRHKITKRGQNVTFRCDPISEHNRLYWYRQTLGQGPEFLTYFQNEAQLEKSRLLSDRFSAERPKGSFSTLEIQRTEQGDSAMYLCPSSFLTGAGANVLTFGAGSRLTVL.

This clonotype turned up a few times. The conserved phenylalanine or tryptophan is not found at the CDR3 terminus, so this likely reflects a read error. The chain uses TRBV6-1 and TRBJ2-7; no definite D call. This CDR3 comprises 13 residues. The germline gives CDR1 MNHNS, CDR2 SASEGT. Written as DNA, the CDR3 is TGTGCCAGTAGTGAATGGGCTTTCTACGAGCAGTACCTC. Translating gives CASSEWAFYEQYL.

The chain has TRBV11-2 and TRBJ2-1, with D uncertain. Germline V gene sequence: CDR1 SGHAT, CDR2 FQNNGV. This CDR3 has 16 amino acids. The V end was cut by 7 bases, the J end by 4 bases, with 20 bases between. The CDR3 protein is CASIPESESLYNEQFF. The CDR3 bases are TGTGCCAGCATCCCCGAGTCCGAAAGCTTGTACAATGAGCAGTTCTTC.

This clonotype was seen only a few times. At one of its ends the junction is not consistent with the germline gene, which may arise from a read error. The chain employs TRBV11-1 and TRBJ2-2, with 9 bases lining up with TRBD2. Germline CDR1 and CDR2: SGHAT and FQDESV (reference sequence). CDR3 size: 18 residues. CDR3 amino acids: CASSLDAAVGTSTGELFF. The CDR3 nucleotides read TGTGCCAGCAGCTTAGACGCTGCGGTAGGGACTAGCACCGGGGAGCTGTTCTTT.

Concerning this clonotype itself: A junction boundary mismatches the germline segment, possibly from a read error. This chain uses TRBV6-5 with TRBJ2-2; TRBD2 agrees at 10 bases. CDR1 MNHEY and CDR2 SVGAGI come from the germline V gene. The CDR3 contains 16 residues. The CDR3 region has the DNA TGTTCCAGCAGTTACGGAGTAGCGGGAGGCATCGGGGAGCTGTTTTTT. Its protein is CSSSYGVAGGIGELFF.

In the case of this clonotype: One end of the junction fails to match germline, which may point to a read error. This chain connects TRBV7-2 to TRBJ2-2, with a possible D match to TRBD2 (5 bases). The CDR3 spans 13 residues. Per the germline V gene, CDR1 is SGHTA and CDR2 is FQGNSA. The CDR3, as DNA: TGTGCCAGCAGTTTAGCGCATCCCGGGGAGCTGTTTTTT. This gives the protein CASSLAHPGELFF.

This clonotype has at least ten counts. The V gene is TRBV4-2, the J gene TRBJ2-7; D is unresolved. The length of the CDR3 is 15 residues. Germline V gene sequence: CDR1 LGHNA, CDR2 YNFKEQ. V shed 0 bases and J shed 1 base, with 10 bases lying between them. CDR3 DNA sequence: TGTGCCAGCAGCCAAGAAGGCGGCCTTTCCTACGAGCAGTACTTC. Translated, it gives CASSQEGGLSYEQYF.

V usage is TRBV11-2 and J usage is TRBJ2-7, with a possible D match to TRBD2 (6 bases). The CDR3 extends over 14 amino acids. Trimming removed 4 bases from V and 7 bases from J, with 17 bases in between. The germline gives CDR1 SGHAT, CDR2 FQNNGV. DNA of the CDR3: TGTGCCAGCAGCTCAGCGGGCACTGGGAATGAGCAGTACTTC. It codes for CASSSAGTGNEQYF.

This clonotype showed up many times. The chain recombines TRBV12-3 or TRBV12-4 with TRBJ2-3; D is unresolved. The V end was cut by 3 bases, the J end by 3 bases, with 10 bases between. The CDR3 is made up of 14 amino acids. The CDR3: CASSFRIRTDTQYF. The CDR3 nucleotides read TGTGCCAGCAGTTTCCGGATTAGAACAGATACGCAGTATTTT.

This sequence joins TRBV19 and TRBJ1-1; no clear D gene. CDR1 is LNHDA and CDR2 is SQIVND in the germline V gene (reference sequence). The CDR3 has 12 amino acids. V lost 3 bases to trimming and J lost 11 bases, with 13 bases between them. CDR3 region: CASSIMGEEAFF. The CDR3 nucleotides read TGTGCCAGTAGTATTATGGGAGAAGAGGCTTTCTTT.

Of note for this clonotype: This could be a read error, since a much larger clone is one nucleotide away. This chain connects TRBV5-6 to TRBJ2-2, with 8 bases lining up with TRBD2. With 3 bases clipped from V and 7 bases from J, the junction kept 8 bases outside the gene matches. The CDR3 has 15 residues. Germline V gene lookup returns CDR1 SGHDT and CDR2 YYEEEE. CDR3 sequence (DNA): TGTGCCAGCAGCTCACGACTAGCGTTTATCGGGGAGCTGTTTTTT. Protein sequence: CASSSRLAFIGELFF.

This clonotype has a count of ten or more. The V and J genes are TRBV6-6 and TRBJ1-1; unclear D gene. The V end was cut by 2 bases, the J end by 7 bases, with 8 bases between. This CDR3 is built from 12 residues. Germline-derived CDR1 and CDR2 are MNHNY and SVGAGI (reference sequence). CDR3 sequence reads: CASSYVGGEAFF. The CDR3 DNA sequence: TGTGCCAGCAGTTACGTGGGTGGTGAAGCTTTCTTT.

A note on this clonotype: Because the CDR3 is missing its conserved closing phenylalanine or tryptophan, this is likely a read error. The chain couples TRBV29-1 to TRBJ1-1; 12 bases fit TRBD1. The CDR3 extends over 15 amino acids. J lost 4 bases, V lost 8 bases, and 11 bases had no gene match. Germline CDR1 and CDR2: SQVTM and ANQGSEA. CDR3 DNA sequence: TGCAGCATTATCGGGACAGGGGGCGCCGTCACTGAAGCTTTCATT. Residues: CSIIGTGGAVTEAFI.

Points on this clonotype: A read error may account for a junction end that differs from germline. The rearrangement joins TRBV11-2 to TRBJ2-1, with D tentatively TRBD1 or TRBD2 (5 bases each). Germline-derived CDR1 and CDR2 are SGHAT and FQNNGV. This CDR3 has 22 amino acids. CDR3 DNA sequence: TGTGCCAACAGCCTCTCCTACCGGGGTCCAGTGAAACAGGTTCGCTCCTACAACGAGCAGTTCTTC. It translates to CANSLSYRGPVKQVRSYNEQFF.

Points on this clonotype: A junction end diverges from the germline sequence, so it may reflect a read error. DNA of the CDR3: TGCGTCAGCAACCAAGTAAGGGACAGACCGTCAGATGAGCGATTCTTC. This sequence encodes CVSNQVRDRPSDERFF. The V and J genes are TRBV4-1 and TRBJ2-1, with 7 positions matching TRBD1. CDR1 is MGHRA and CDR2 is YSYEKL in the germline V gene. The CDR3 has 16 residues.

A few counts support this clonotype. A read error is likely, as this CDR3 ends without the conserved phenylalanine or tryptophan. The V call is TRBV11-2, the J call TRBJ2-1; TRBD2 agrees at 8 bases. Germline values: CDR1 SGHAT, CDR2 FQNNGV. The CDR3 runs to 17 residues. V dropped 1 base and J dropped 0; count of bases not matched to a gene: 5. In DNA, the CDR3 is TGTGCCAGCAGCTTAGGTGTTAGCGGGACCTCCTACAATGAGCAGTTCCTC. Translated, it gives CASSLGVSGTSYNEQFL.

Notes on this clonotype: The junction does not match germline at one end; this may be a read error. V gene TRBV11-2 combines with J gene TRBJ1-4, with a tentative D call TRBD1 (5 bases). The CDR3 spans 14 residues. CDR1 is SGHAT, CDR2 FQNNGV, per germline. The CDR3 loop is CASSSEAGDEKLYF. The CDR3 DNA reads TGTGCCAGCAGCTCAGAGGCTGGGGACGAAAAACTGTATTTT. The whole variable domain, filled in from reference TRBV11-2 and TRBJ1-4, reads EAGVAQSPRYKIIEKRQSVAFWCNPISGHATLYWYQQILGQGPKLLIQFQNNGVVDDSQLPKDRFSAERLKGVDSTLKIQPAKLEDSAVYLCASSSEAGDEKLYFGSGTQLSVL.